Listed below are T cell receptor beta chains from one sample, sequenced in a study of blood T cells in healthy people across ages. In TCRdb, the 5' RACE reads were re-called with MiXCR into one record per CDR3 protein. Of hundreds of thousands of distinct CDR3 sequences listed, about 30% are singletons. The specimen sequenced was blood. The receptors stem from a woman older than 75 in good health. Each CDR3 is given with its conserved first and last residue. D genes are given only for firm matches. Clone size appears in some rows only: once, few, many, or a class for an expanded clone.

few | TRBD1 | TRBJ1-1 | TRBV18 | CASSPGGSMNTEAFF | TGTGCCAGCTCCCCAGGGGGGAGCATGAACACTGAAGCTTTCTTT
NA | NA | TRBJ1-3 | TRBV9 | CASSVTAQSSGNTIYF | TGTGCCAGCAGCGTAACGGCGCAATCCTCTGGAAACACCATATATTTT
NA | NA | TRBJ1-1 | TRBV9 | CASSPRLGQAEAFF | TGTGCCAGCAGCCCCCGACTTGGGCAAGCCGAAGCTTTCTTT
few | TRBD2 | TRBJ2-5 | TRBV9 | CASSVDRGGQETQYF | TGTGCCAGCAGCGTAGACCGGGGGGGCCAAGAGACCCAGTACTTC
NA | TRBD1 | TRBJ1-1 | TRBV6-6 | CASSYTGGSTEAFF | TGTGCCAGCAGTTACACAGGGGGCAGTACTGAAGCTTTCTTT
many | TRBD1 | TRBJ1-2 | TRBV20-1 | CSAQDRNYGYTF | TGCAGTGCTCAGGACAGGAACTATGGCTACACCTTC
many | NA | TRBJ2-1 | TRBV12-5 | CASGAGKSHYNEQFF | TGTGCTAGTGGGGCGGGGAAGTCCCATTACAATGAGCAGTTCTTC
once | NA | TRBJ2-3 | TRBV29-1 | CSVADLLSTDTQYF | TGCAGCGTTGCTGATCTACTTAGCACAGATACGCAGTATTTT
few | NA | TRBJ2-1 | TRBV5-8 | CASNRGPGTFYNEQFF | TGTGCCAGCAACCGGGGGCCCGGGACTTTCTACAATGAGCAGTTCTTC
few | NA | TRBJ1-5 | TRBV18 | CASSPGLDQPQHF | TGTGCCAGCTCACCCGGGTTAGATCAGCCCCAGCATTTT